This T cell receptor (beta chain) was found in a study of neurological immune-mediated disorders. This clonotype was seen more than once but under ten times. From 15-18 subjects, every sequencing run obtained over 190 million TCR-beta sequences. TCRdb recomputed calls from the 5' RACE reads with MiXCR, one row per CDR3 protein. The repertoire holds 30,000 or so distinct CDR3 sequences, with 10% to 15% as singletons. With 6 bases removed from V and 1 base from J, the gap between germline ends came to 15 bases. Per the germline V gene, CDR1 is SGHAT and CDR2 is FQNNGV. There are 15 residues in the CDR3. The time point was: technical triplicate 2.

This TCR derives from a female donor with HTLV-1-associated myelopathy (HAM/TSP). Sequenced: CD4+ T cells from blood. The chain couples TRBV11-2 to TRBJ1-2; D is undetermined. CDR3 loop: CASSLSRSVNYGYTF. The CDR3 bases are TGTGCCAGCAGTTTGAGCCGCAGCGTTAACTATGGCTACACCTTC. Drawing the rest from reference TRBV11-2 and TRBJ1-2, the complete variable domain is EAGVAQSPRYKIIEKRQSVAFWCNPISGHATLYWYQQILGQGPKLLIQFQNNGVVDDSQLPKDRFSAERLKGVDSTLKIQPAKLEDSAVYLCASSLSRSVNYGYTFGSGTRLTVV.